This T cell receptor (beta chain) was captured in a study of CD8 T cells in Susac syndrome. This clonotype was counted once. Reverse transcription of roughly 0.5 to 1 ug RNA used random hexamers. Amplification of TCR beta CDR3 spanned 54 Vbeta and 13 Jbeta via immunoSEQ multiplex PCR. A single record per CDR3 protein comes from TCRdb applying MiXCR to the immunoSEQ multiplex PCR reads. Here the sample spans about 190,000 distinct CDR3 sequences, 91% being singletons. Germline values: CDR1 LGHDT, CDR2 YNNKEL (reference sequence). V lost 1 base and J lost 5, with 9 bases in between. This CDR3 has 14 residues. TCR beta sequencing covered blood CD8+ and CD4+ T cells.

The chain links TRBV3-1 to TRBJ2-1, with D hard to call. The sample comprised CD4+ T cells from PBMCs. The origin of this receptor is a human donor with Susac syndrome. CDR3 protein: CASSQVWLDNEQFF. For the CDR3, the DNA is TGTGCCAGCAGCCAAGTGTGGCTAGACAATGAGCAGTTCTTC.